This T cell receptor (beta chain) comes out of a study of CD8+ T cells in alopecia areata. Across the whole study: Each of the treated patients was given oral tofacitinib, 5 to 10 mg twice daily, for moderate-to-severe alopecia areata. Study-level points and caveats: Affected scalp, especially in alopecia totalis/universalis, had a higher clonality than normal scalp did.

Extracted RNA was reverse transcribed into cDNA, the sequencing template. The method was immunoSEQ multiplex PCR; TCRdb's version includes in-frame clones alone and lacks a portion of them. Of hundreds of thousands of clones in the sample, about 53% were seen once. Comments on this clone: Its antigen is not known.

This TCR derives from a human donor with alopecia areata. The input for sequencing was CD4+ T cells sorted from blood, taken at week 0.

CDR3 nucleotides: TGTGCCAGCCGGGGACTAGTGCTTCCGTACGAGCAGTACTTC. Protein sequence: CASRGLVLPYEQYF. The rearrangement uses TRBV6-5 and TRBJ2-7, with 8 positions matching TRBD2. This CDR3 is built from 14 residues. V shed 8 bases and J 4 bases; nucleotides not matched to a gene: 10. Per germline, CDR1 MNHEY and CDR2 SVGAGI.